Below, 14 T cell receptor beta chains from the same sample are listed, as sequenced in a study of blood T cell repertoires in COVID-19. Some clones are missing from TCRdb's copy, which holds only in-frame ones; the method was immunoSEQ multiplex PCR. The sample has nearly 250,000 clones, around nine tenths seen once. Sequenced material: peripheral blood. The receptors were sampled from a woman aged 60-70 years who had recovered from COVID-19.

The chain carries TRBV29-1 and TRBJ1-2, with unresolved D. CDR1 is SQVTM, CDR2 ANQGSEA, per germline. The CDR3 has 13 amino acids. CDR3 DNA sequence: TGCAGGCATGGAGCCCCCGCTAACTATGGCTACACCTTC. It codes for CRHGAPANYGYTF.

J is TRBJ2-5 and V is TRBV5-1; D gene unclear. The CDR3 runs 14 residues. Germline V lookup: CDR1 SGHRS, CDR2 YFSETQ. V shed 2 bases and J shed 1 base, with 9 bases lying between them. The CDR3 sequence is CASSFRRGQETQYF. The CDR3 nucleotides read TGCGCCAGCAGCTTTAGGCGAGGCCAAGAGACCCAGTACTTC.

This clone was detected a few times. The chain carries TRBV27 and TRBJ1-2; no clear D. Between the trimmed V and J ends, which lost 5 bases and 8 bases, there was a span of 15 bases. The V gene's germline CDR1 is MNHEY and CDR2 SMNVEV (reference sequence). The CDR3 spans 13 residues. The chain's CDR3 is CASSTGLARGYTF. The CDR3 region has the DNA TGTGCCAGCAGTACCGGACTTGCAAGGGGCTACACCTTC.

This sequence joins TRBV2 and TRBJ2-4, with 8 nucleotides matching TRBD1. Germline V gene data show CDR1 as SNHLY and CDR2 as FYNNEI. J lost 7 bases, V lost 6 bases, and 11 bases had no gene match. This CDR3 is 15 amino acids long. The CDR3 DNA reads TGTGCCAGCAGGACAGGCGGACAGGGCAAGAACATTCAGTACTTC. Translation: CASRTGGQGKNIQYF.

V usage is TRBV24-1 and J usage is TRBJ2-3, with D tentatively TRBD2 (6 bases). V was trimmed by 3 bases and J by 6 bases, leaving 12 bases between them. This CDR3 contains 14 residues. The germline V gene has CDR1 KGHDR and CDR2 SFDVKD. The CDR3 coding sequence is TGTGCCACCAGTGATCGGGGGAGAGTGGATACGCAGTATTTT. It specifies CATSDRGRVDTQYF.

The gene calls are TRBV18 and TRBJ2-6; 7 bases align to TRBD1. CDR3 size: 20 residues. Germline trimming cut 3 bases from V and 1 base from J; bases unmatched to any gene: 15. Per germline, CDR1 KGHSH and CDR2 LQKENI. CDR3 nucleotides: TGTGCCAGCTCACCCTATAGACAGGGTCCCTTAGTATCTGGGGCCAACGTCCTGACTTTC. Its protein is CASSPYRQGPLVSGANVLTF. Based on the CDR3 plus reference TRBV18 and TRBJ2-6, the full variable domain is NAGVMQNPRHLVRRRGQEARLRCSPMKGHSHVYWYRQLPEEGLKFMVYLQKENIIDESGMPKERFSAEFPKEGPSILRIQQVVRGDSAAYFCASSPYRQGPLVSGANVLTFGAGSRLTVL.

The V call is TRBV11-2, the J call TRBJ1-4, with TRBD1 as a possible D gene (5 bases). The CDR3 length is 15 residues. V dropped 1 base and J dropped 2 bases, with 8 bases sitting between them. Germline V gene lookup returns CDR1 SGHAT and CDR2 FQNNGV. The CDR3 loop is CASSLGWGTNEKLFF. The CDR3 nucleotides read TGTGCCAGCAGCTTAGGGTGGGGCACTAATGAAAAACTGTTTTTT.

This chain uses TRBV9 with TRBJ1-1, with 9 bases lining up with TRBD1. The germline CDR1 and CDR2 sequences are SGDLS and YYNGEE. V lost 0 bases and J lost 1; bases outside the gene matches: 7. The CDR3 contains 17 residues. The CDR3 DNA is TGTGCCAGCAGCGTAGCTTGGGGACAGGGCGGGAACACTGAAGCTTTCTTT. It codes for CASSVAWGQGGNTEAFF. The full variable domain, in which reference TRBV9 and TRBJ1-1 provide the parts outside the CDR3, is DSGVTQTPKHLITATGQRVTLRCSPRSGDLSVYWYQQSLDQGLQFLIQYYNGEERAKGNILERFSAQQFPDLHSELNLSSLELGDSALYFCASSVAWGQGGNTEAFFGQGTRLTVV.

The chain recombines TRBV19 with TRBJ1-5; the D gene is possibly TRBD1 (5 bases). Trimming removed 7 bases from V and 5 bases from J, with 21 bases in between. Germline V gene lookup returns CDR1 LNHDA and CDR2 SQIVND (reference sequence). The CDR3 is made up of 16 amino acids. The CDR3 loop is CASTTGAQGIDQPQHF. DNA for the CDR3: TGTGCCAGTACTACCGGAGCTCAGGGTATCGATCAGCCCCAGCATTTT.

V gene TRBV25-1 combines with J gene TRBJ1-3, with TRBD1 as a possible D gene (6 bases). The germline V and J ends were trimmed by 4 bases and 0 bases, with 16 bases remaining between them. CDR3 length: 17 residues. Germline assignment: CDR1 MGHDK and CDR2 SYGVNS. The DNA for the CDR3 is TGTGCCAGCAGTGCCAACAGGGCTCAAAGCTCTGGAAACACCATATATTTT. This encodes CASSANRAQSSGNTIYF.

This chain uses TRBV6-1 with TRBJ2-1, with D possibly being TRBD1 (6 bases). Trimming cost V 1 base and J 0 bases, with 10 bases left between them. This CDR3 has 16 amino acids. Germline V gene lookup returns CDR1 MNHNS and CDR2 SASEGT. CDR3 sequence (DNA): TGTGCCAGCAGTGAAGACAGGGTATTCTCCTACAATGAGCAGTTCTTC. It is translated as CASSEDRVFSYNEQFF.

The rearrangement uses TRBV6-5 and TRBJ2-5; the match to TRBD1 covers 11 bases. This CDR3 contains 13 residues. With 8 bases clipped from V and 5 bases from J, the junction kept 4 bases outside the gene matches. Germline-derived CDR1 and CDR2 are MNHEY and SVGAGI. The CDR3 is CASCRDRGETQYF. The CDR3 DNA is TGTGCCAGCTGCCGGGACAGGGGGGAGACCCAGTACTTC.

The V call is TRBV19, the J call TRBJ2-7; 9 bases align to TRBD1. V shed 5 bases, J shed 1 base, and the junction held 21 bases outside the gene matches. CDR1 and CDR2 (germline): LNHDA, SQIVND (reference sequence). The CDR3 runs to 20 residues. In DNA, the CDR3 is TGTGCCAGTAGTTCCCAGTCGGGTGGTTATCCGGGACAGGGATCCTACGAGCAGTACTTC. It encodes CASSSQSGGYPGQGSYEQYF.

Comment on this clone: At the DNA level, this CDR3 is encoded by other sequences in the same sample as well. The chain couples TRBV5-1 to TRBJ2-1, with D tentatively TRBD2 (5 bases). The germline V gene has CDR1 SGHRS and CDR2 YFSETQ. V dropped 4 bases and J dropped 0 bases, with 11 bases sitting between them. The CDR3 is made up of 15 amino acids. The CDR3 sequence: CASSPTGSSYNEQFF. As DNA, the CDR3 is TGCGCCAGCAGCCCGACGGGGAGCTCCTACAATGAGCAGTTCTTC.